This T cell receptor (beta chain) was observed in a study of CD8+CD57+ T cells in acquired aplastic anemia. In the study overall: The mean DNA yield obtained from sorted CD4+ and CD8+ cells came to 3.2 ug.

Regarding this clonotype: Antigen specificity is unknown.

Profiling that covered TCR beta VDJ and CDR3 relied on genomic DNA as its template. One entry per CDR3 protein, called by TCRdb with MiXCR from the reads. The sample records roughly 250,000 distinct CDR3 sequences, 70% to 85% being singletons. Study outcomes and limitations: Patients shared about 30 CD8+ CDR3 sequences with controls.

V was trimmed by 7 bases and J by 10 bases, leaving 28 bases between them. This CDR3 is built from 16 residues. Germline CDR1 reads SEHNR; CDR2 reads FQNEAQ (reference sequence). CD8+CD57+ cell expansion, shown by flow cytometry, had occurred in the patients selected for sequencing. Every patient was diagnosed with severe acquired aplastic anemia. Patients had not yet gotten any therapy when their blood was taken for sampling. The chain links TRBV7-9 to TRBJ1-2, with D possibly being TRBD1 (5 bases). Sequencing was done on a sample of sorted CD4+, CD8+, or CD8+CD57+ T cells (not recorded which) from PBMCs. The source of this sequence is a human donor with aplastic anemia. CDR3 residues: CASTLGRGPSEANYTF. For the CDR3, the DNA is TGTGCCAGCACCCTAGGGAGGGGCCCCTCTGAGGCCAACTACACCTTC.